This entry is about one TCR beta chain. Its antigen remains unidentified. Being one base from a much bigger clone, this may be a read error. The data originate from a study of shared clonotypes between healthy human individuals (dated by TCRdb to about 2020). General notes on the study: The cohort included a few men and a couple of women between 18 and 49 years of age. Libraries were prepared and TCR repertoires were sequenced by different laboratories using diverse techniques, in order to increase sequencing depth and limit assay-specific biases. Each donor's leukapheresis produced roughly between roughly 0.94 and 9.5 billion PBMCs. For each donor, three plates each were used for CD4 naive and CD4 memory, two plates were used for CD8 naive, and one plate was used for CD8 memory. The study deeply sequenced blood TCR repertoires of about 5 healthy adults to estimate repertoire size and the extent of clonotype sharing between individuals. The paper as a whole reports these results and caveats: Clonotypes shared by all four sorted-subset donors showed higher generation probabilities than non-shared clonotypes. Naive subsets generally had larger estimated clonotype richness than memory subsets. Sharing across a handful of donors was observed for approximately 5% of naive CD4, over 3% of naive CD8, about 2.3% of memory CD4, and less than 0.45% of memory CD8 clonotypes. Rarefaction of sorted-subset datasets indicated incomplete sequencing despite the large sequencing depth. Pairwise subsampling indicated that sequencing depth was expected to affect the degree of clonotype sharing among donors. Only blood was sampled, and tissue TCR repertoires likely differ from those in blood. Because the study included a small number of donors, the genetic and exposure-history diversity represented was limited.

The donors were healthy, HIV-negative adults with no recently reported acute infections or vaccinations. Only Caucasian adults living in Nashville, Tennessee, USA were represented among the donors. Magnetic negative selection was used to enrich CD4+ T cells, after which naive cells were positively selected on CD45RA and the negative fraction became the memory subset. Blood was obtained by leukapheresis, after which PBMCs were separated by Ficoll-Histopaque density gradient centrifugation and cryopreserved in liquid nitrogen vapor phase. Analytical flow cytometry was used to check the purity and quantity of each magnetically sorted T cell population. Genomic DNA was isolated from every sorted fraction and measured by UV absorbance on a Nanodrop 2000c. Using the deep immunoSEQ assay, TCR CDR3 regions were amplified from genomic DNA by multiplex PCR. Extracted genomic DNA from each cell subset was spread evenly across all wells of several immunoSEQ 96-well plates, with each plate serving as a replicate. For sorted subsets, roughly 190 ng of genomic DNA, equivalent to 30,000 or so T cell genomes, went into each replicate PCR. Purified libraries were quantified with a Qubit 3.0 fluorometer, sized on a Bioanalyzer 2100, and re-quantified with the KAPA Library Quantification kit. Each immunoSEQ 96-well plate was sequenced on its own single-read 150-cycle Illumina NextSeq 550 flow cell. The original pipeline was this. Because the immunoSEQ output included only junctional sequences and no quality scores, the filtering could not be the same as the filtering used for full-length reads. Sequences were annotated with PyIR, a Python wrapper for IgBLAST v1.9, and V/J genes and CDR3 were assigned using IMGT germline references. Reads with weak V/J assignments (E-value above 1e-6), missing CDR3, stop codons, out-of-frame junctions, or ambiguous translated residues were removed. V3J clonotypes were defined by identical inferred V gene, J gene, and CDR3 amino acid sequence. Percentage overlap between repertoires was calculated by dividing the number of shared unique clonotypes by the size of the smaller repertoire. Richness of each repertoire was evaluated using RTK rarefaction, the Chao1 estimator, and Recon v2.1 estimates of unobserved clonotypes. For all TCRbeta clonotypes obtained by the gDNA method from several donors, generation probabilities were computed with OLGA. This immuneACCESS table, as held by TCRdb, lists in-frame sequences with V and J called but not all clones. Of the missing ones, under half trace to an unresolved V gene in checked studies; the others have no known cause. From that table come the V and J calls and clone size; the DNA was used to work out D and trimming. The sample table lists roughly 1,000,000 clones, 75% to 85% of them with a count of one. The top ten constitute 0.5% to 0.6% of the sample.

Per the germline V gene, MGHDK is the CDR1 and SYGVNS is the CDR2. The germline ends are 11 bases apart after V is trimmed by 5 bases and J by 4 bases. Reading from cysteine to phenylalanine, the CDR3 counts 13 amino acids. The DNA shown is the 39-base CDR3, in frame from base 1. Source material: memory CD4+ T cells from PBMCs. Taken with the paper, the label for cell subset or site translates to: CD45RA-negative fraction. The receptor chain draws on TRBV25-1 and TRBJ1-2; no D segment can be confidently identified. The sequence came from a man aged 18 to 35 in good health. Some clones in this sample may be carry-over from other donors' samples. The encoded CDR3 is CASSKQRTYGYTF. The nucleotide sequence reads TGTGCCAGCAGTAAACAACGCACCTATGGCTACACCTTC.